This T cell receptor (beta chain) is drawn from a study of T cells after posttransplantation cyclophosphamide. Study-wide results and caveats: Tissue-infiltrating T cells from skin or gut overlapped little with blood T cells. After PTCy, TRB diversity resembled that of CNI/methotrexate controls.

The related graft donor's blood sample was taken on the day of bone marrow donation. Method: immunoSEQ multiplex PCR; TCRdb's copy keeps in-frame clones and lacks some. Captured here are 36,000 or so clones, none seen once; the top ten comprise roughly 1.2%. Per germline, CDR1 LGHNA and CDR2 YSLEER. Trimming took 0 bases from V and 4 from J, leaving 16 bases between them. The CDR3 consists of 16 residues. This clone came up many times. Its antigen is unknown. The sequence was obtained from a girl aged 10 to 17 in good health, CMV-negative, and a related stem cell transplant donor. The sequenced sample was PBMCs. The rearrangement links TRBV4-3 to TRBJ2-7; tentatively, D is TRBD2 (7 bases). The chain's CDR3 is CASSQDFGGLQYEQYF. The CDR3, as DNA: TGCGCCAGCAGCCAAGATTTCGGGGGGCTTCAATACGAGCAGTACTTC.